This T cell receptor (beta chain) is from a study of blood T cells in healthy people across ages. General study findings and limits: Naive T cell percentage by flow cytometry tracked strongly with beta diversity. Measured against age, TCR beta diversity per million T cells decreased in a roughly linear manner.

The V gene lost 1 base and the J gene lost 2 bases, with 9 bases spanning the gap. Germline V CDR1 and CDR2: SGHVS, FQNEAQ. The CDR3 runs to 14 residues. As to this clonotype: As yet, its antigen is unknown.

The use of a sample-barcoded 5' primer and a J-beta primer mix characterized a second PCR of roughly 7 to 11 cycles. One entry per CDR3 protein, called by TCRdb with MiXCR from the 5' RACE reads. The table has some 1.8 million distinct CDR3 sequences, more than 35% seen once. J is TRBJ2-7 and V is TRBV7-8, with no clear D. Source material: blood. This clonotype originated in a human donor in good health. The CDR3 nucleotides read TGTGCCAGCAGCTTAGGGCAACGGACCTACGAGCAGTACTTC. Its translation is CASSLGQRTYEQYF.